This T cell receptor beta chain was identified in a study of technical replicates of blood from a handful of donors. Produced via immunoSEQ multiplex PCR; TCRdb's table is partial and in-frame only. The table records some 80,000 clones, 81% of them present only once. The clonotype comes from a human donor in good health. Some clones in this sample may be carry-over from other donors' samples. The specimen was PBMCs.

This CDR3 reads CASSRQGGTGAQYF. CDR3 bases: TGTGCCAGCAGCAGACAGGGGGGGACCGGGGCCCAGTACTTC. V usage is TRBV11-3 and J usage is TRBJ2-5; TRBD1 agrees at 9 bases. V lost 5 bases and J lost 9; bases outside the gene matches: 10. CDR3 size: 14 residues. Per the germline V gene, CDR1 is SGHNT and CDR2 is YENEEA.